These 5 T cell receptor beta chains were sequenced from one sample in a study of cytomegalovirus exposure and HLA in healthy donors. PCR was performed using 60 Vbeta and 13 Jbeta primers. Sequenced by immunoSEQ multiplex PCR; TCRdb stores in-frame clones only, minus some. Of about 76,000 clones detected, 78% appear once; the ten largest clones hold 8% to 9%. The sequenced sample was PBMCs. These receptors came from a woman aged 40 to 55 in good health and CMV-seropositive.

The chain recombines TRBV5-4 with TRBJ1-3, with TRBD1 identical over 11 bases. The CDR3 loop spans 16 amino acids. V lost 2 bases and J lost 4; bases outside the gene matches: 5. CDR1 and CDR2 (germline): SGHNT, YYREEE (reference sequence). The CDR3 spells CASSFRDRGDGNTIYF. The CDR3, as DNA: TGTGCCAGCAGCTTCCGGGACAGGGGGGACGGAAACACCATATATTTT.

This chain joins TRBV5-1 and TRBJ1-5, with D possibly TRBD1 on 6 matching bases. V dropped 4 bases and J dropped 4 bases, with 18 bases sitting between them. Germline CDR1 is SGHRS and CDR2 is YFSETQ. The CDR3 has 16 amino acids. The CDR3 is CASSPTGLLGNQPQHF. Written as DNA, the CDR3 is TGCGCCAGCAGCCCCACAGGGCTCCTCGGGAATCAGCCCCAGCATTTT.

This chain links TRBV28 with TRBJ1-4; unclear D gene. From germline, CDR1 is MDHEN and CDR2 SYDVKM. The CDR3 covers 14 residues. The germline V and J ends were trimmed by 4 bases and 0 bases, with 6 bases remaining between them. CDR3 loop: CASSSGTTNEKLFF. CDR3 DNA: TGTGCCAGCAGTTCCGGGACAACTAATGAAAAACTGTTTTTT. Supplemented by reference TRBV28 and TRBJ1-4, the full variable domain reads DVKVTQSSRYLVKRTGEKVFLECVQDMDHENMFWYRQDPGLGLRLIYFSYDVKMKEKGDIPEGYSVSREKKERFSLILESASTNQTSMYLCASSSGTTNEKLFFGSGTQLSVL.

CDR3 nucleotides: TGTGCCAGCAGCTTAGCGGGGCAGGGGGGTTCCTACGAGCAGTACTTC. Its translation: CASSLAGQGGSYEQYF. The rearrangement uses TRBV7-2 and TRBJ2-7; tentative D call: TRBD1 (7 bases). Germline assignment: CDR1 SGHTA and CDR2 FQGNSA. The CDR3 runs to 16 residues. Trimming left V 0 bases short and J 1 base short, with 13 bases between.

This clone came up a few times. The chain uses TRBV6-5 and TRBJ1-5; the D gene is possibly TRBD1 (5 bases). V lost 6 bases and J 3 bases, leaving 12 bases between the germline ends. The CDR3 is 14 residues long. Germline-derived CDR1 and CDR2 are MNHEY and SVGAGI. The CDR3 bases are TGTGCCAGCAGCGTTGACAGCAACAATCAGCCCCAGCATTTT. It yields the protein CASSVDSNNQPQHF.